This record looks at one TCR beta chain sequence and its context. The data derive from a study of blood T cell repertoires in COVID-19. Looking at the study overall: Sites across the United States, Italy and Spain contributed samples from acute and convalescent COVID-19.

This CDR3 has 16 residues. Trimming shortened V by 0 bases and J by 7 bases, and 16 bases separated the two germline ends. The germline CDR1 and CDR2 sequences are SGHKS and YYEKEE (reference sequence). Clones were sequenced by immunoSEQ multiplex PCR, and TCRdb holds only the in-frame ones, with some missing. This table holds more than 150,000 clones, roughly nine tenths found once. The specimen was peripheral blood. The chain recombines TRBV5-5 with TRBJ1-4; D call uncertain. This receptor was taken from a woman in her seventies with acute or convalescent COVID-19. The CDR3 DNA reads as TGTGCCAGCAGCTTGGAGTCACCGGGAGGAGGTGAAAAACTGTTTTTT. Amino acid sequence: CASSLESPGGGEKLFF.